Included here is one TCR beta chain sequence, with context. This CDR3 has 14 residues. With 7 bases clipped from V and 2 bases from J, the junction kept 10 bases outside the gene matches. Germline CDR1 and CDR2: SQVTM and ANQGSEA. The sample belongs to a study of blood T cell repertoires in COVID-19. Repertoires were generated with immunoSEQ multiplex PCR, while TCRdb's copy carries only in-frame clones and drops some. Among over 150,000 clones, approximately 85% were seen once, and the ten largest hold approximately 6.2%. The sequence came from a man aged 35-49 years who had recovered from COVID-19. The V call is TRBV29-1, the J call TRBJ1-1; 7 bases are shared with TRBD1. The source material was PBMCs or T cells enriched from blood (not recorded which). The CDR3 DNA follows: TGCAGCGCCCACCCGACAGGGCTCAACACTGAAGCTTTCTTT. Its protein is CSAHPTGLNTEAFF.